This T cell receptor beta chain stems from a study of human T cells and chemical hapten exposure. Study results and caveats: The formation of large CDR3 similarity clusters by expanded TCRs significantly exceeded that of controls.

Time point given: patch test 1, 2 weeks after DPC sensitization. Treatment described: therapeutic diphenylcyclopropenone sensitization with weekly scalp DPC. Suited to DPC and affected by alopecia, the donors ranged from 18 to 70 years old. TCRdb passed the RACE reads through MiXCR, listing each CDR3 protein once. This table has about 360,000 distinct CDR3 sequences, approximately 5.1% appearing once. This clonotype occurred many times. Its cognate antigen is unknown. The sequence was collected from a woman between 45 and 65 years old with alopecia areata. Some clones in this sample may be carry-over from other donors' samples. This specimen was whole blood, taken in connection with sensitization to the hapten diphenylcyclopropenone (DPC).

The CDR3 protein is CASSSYEDQPQHF. The CDR3 nucleotides read TGTGCCAGCAGCTCATACGAAGACCAGCCCCAGCATTTT. This chain links TRBV3-1 with TRBJ1-5, with D unclear. Looked up from germline, CDR1 is LGHDT and CDR2 is YNNKEL (reference sequence). The CDR3 length is 13 residues. The V end lost 5 bases, the J end lost 7 bases, and 12 bases lay between the germline ends. The whole variable domain, filled in from reference TRBV3-1 and TRBJ1-5, reads DTAVSQTPKYLVTQMGNDKSIKCEQNLGHDTMYWYKQDSKKFLKIMFSYNNKELIINETVPNRFSPKSPDKAHLNLHINSLELGDSAVYFCASSSYEDQPQHFGDGTRLSIL.